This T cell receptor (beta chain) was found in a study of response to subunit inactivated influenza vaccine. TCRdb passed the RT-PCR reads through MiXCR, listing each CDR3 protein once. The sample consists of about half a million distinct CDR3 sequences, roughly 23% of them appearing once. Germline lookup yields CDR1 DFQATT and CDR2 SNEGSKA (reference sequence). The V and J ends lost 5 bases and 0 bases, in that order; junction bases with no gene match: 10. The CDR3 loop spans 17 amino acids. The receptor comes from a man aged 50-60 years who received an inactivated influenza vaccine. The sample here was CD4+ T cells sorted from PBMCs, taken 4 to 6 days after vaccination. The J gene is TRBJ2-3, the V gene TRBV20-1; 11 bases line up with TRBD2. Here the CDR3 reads CSAGRLAGSSSTDTQYF. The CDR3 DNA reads TGCAGTGCTGGAAGACTAGCGGGATCCTCTAGCACAGATACGCAGTATTTT.